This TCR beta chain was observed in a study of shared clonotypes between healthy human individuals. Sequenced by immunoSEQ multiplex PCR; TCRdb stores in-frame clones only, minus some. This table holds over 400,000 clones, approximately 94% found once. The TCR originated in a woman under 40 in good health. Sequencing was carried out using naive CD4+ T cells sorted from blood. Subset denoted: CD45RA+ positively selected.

The CDR3 sequence is CASSLTGQYQETQYF. The CDR3 DNA sequence: TGCGCCAGCAGCTTGACAGGCCAGTACCAAGAGACCCAGTACTTC. The chain couples TRBV5-1 to TRBJ2-5, with D possibly matching TRBD1 (5 bases). CDR3 size: 15 residues. CDR1 SGHRS and CDR2 YFSETQ come from the germline V gene. V lost 1 base to trimming and J lost 0 bases, with 10 bases between them. The variable domain in full, completed from reference TRBV5-1 and TRBJ2-5, reads KAGVTQTPRYLIKTRGQQVTLSCSPISGHRSVSWYQQTPGQGLQFLFEYFSETQRNKGNFPGRFSGRQFSNSRSEMNVSTLELGDSALYLCASSLTGQYQETQYFGPGTRLLVL.